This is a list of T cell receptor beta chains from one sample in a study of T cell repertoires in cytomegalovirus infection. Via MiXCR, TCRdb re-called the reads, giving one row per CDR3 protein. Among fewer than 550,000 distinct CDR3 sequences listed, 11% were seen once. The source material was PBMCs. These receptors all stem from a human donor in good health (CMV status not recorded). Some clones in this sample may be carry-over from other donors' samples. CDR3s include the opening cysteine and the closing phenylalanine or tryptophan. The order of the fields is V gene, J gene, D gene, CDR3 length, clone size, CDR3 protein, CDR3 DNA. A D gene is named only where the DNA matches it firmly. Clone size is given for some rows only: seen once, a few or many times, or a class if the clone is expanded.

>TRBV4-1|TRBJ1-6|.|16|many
CASSQGTGRNNSPLHF
TGCGCCAGCAGCCAAGGCACAGGGAGGAATAATTCACCCCTCCACTTT
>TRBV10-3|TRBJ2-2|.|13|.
CAIRDGFTGELFF
TGTGCCATCAGGGACGGGTTCACCGGGGAGCTGTTTTTT
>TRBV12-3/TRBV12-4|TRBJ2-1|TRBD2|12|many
CASSSGGREQFF
TGTGCCAGCAGTTCGGGGGGGCGTGAGCAGTTCTTC
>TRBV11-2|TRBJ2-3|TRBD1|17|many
CASRIPGQTTSTDTQYF
TGTGCCAGCAGGATCCCGGGACAGACGACTAGCACAGATACGCAGTATTTT
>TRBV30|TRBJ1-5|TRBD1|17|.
CAWSVRRGRGRDQPQHF
TGTGCCTGGAGTGTACGGAGGGGGCGAGGGAGAGATCAGCCCCAGCATTTT
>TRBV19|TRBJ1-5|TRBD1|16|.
CASSIDQDRVDQPQHF
TGTGCCAGTAGTATAGATCAGGACAGGGTTGATCAGCCCCAGCATTTT
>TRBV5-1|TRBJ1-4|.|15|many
CASTRGGSTNEKLFF
TGCGCCAGCACCCGGGGGGGGTCAACTAATGAAAAACTGTTTTTT
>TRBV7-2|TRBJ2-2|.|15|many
CASSLWSEGTGELFF
TGTGCCAGCAGCTTATGGTCAGAAGGCACCGGGGAGCTGTTTTTT
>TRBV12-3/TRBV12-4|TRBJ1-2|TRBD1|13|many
CASSPGQGSGYTF
TGTGCCAGCAGCCCAGGACAGGGTAGTGGGTACACCTTC
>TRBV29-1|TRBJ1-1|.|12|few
CSVAAMNTEAFF
TGCAGCGTTGCGGCTATGAACACTGAAGCTTTCTTT
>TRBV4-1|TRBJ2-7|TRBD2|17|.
CASSQAFRGLAGDEQYF
TGCGCCAGCAGCCAAGCCTTCCGGGGACTAGCGGGCGACGAGCAGTACTTC
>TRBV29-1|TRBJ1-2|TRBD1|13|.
CSVDRDRGDGYTF
TGCAGCGTTGATCGCGACAGGGGTGATGGCTACACCTTC
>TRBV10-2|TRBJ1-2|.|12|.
CASTGGAGGYTF
TGCGCCAGCACCGGGGGCGCCGGTGGCTACACCTTC
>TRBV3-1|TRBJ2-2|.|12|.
CASSQGYGELFF
TGTGCCAGCAGCCAAGGATACGGGGAGCTGTTTTTT
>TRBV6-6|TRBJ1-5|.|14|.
CASSYDRNNQPQHF
TGTGCCAGCAGTTACGACAGAAATAATCAGCCCCAGCATTTT
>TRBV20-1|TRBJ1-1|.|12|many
CSARKMNTEAFF
TGCAGTGCTAGAAAAATGAACACTGAAGCTTTCTTT
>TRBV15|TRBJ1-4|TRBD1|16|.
CATSRPGQGYFEKLFF
TGTGCCACCAGCAGGCCGGGACAGGGGTATTTCGAAAAACTGTTTTTT
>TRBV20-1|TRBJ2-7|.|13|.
CSARRLAFYEQYF
TGCAGTGCTAGAAGGCTAGCCTTCTACGAGCAGTACTTC
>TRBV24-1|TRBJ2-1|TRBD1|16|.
CATSDPGTVSYNEQFF
TGTGCCACCAGTGACCCCGGGACAGTCTCCTACAATGAGCAGTTCTTC
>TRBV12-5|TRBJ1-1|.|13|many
CASGLGPNTEAFF
TGTGCTAGTGGCTTGGGACCTAACACTGAAGCTTTCTTT
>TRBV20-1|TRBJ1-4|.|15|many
CSARGGAGGNEKLFF
TGCAGTGCTAGAGGCGGGGCTGGGGGTAATGAAAAACTGTTTTTT
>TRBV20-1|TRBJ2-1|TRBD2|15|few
CSASGRAPIYNEQFF
TGCAGTGCTAGCGGGAGGGCCCCAATTTACAATGAGCAGTTCTTC
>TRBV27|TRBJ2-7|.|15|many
CASSFKGSLRDEQYF
TGTGCCAGCAGTTTTAAGGGGAGCCTTAGGGACGAGCAGTACTTC
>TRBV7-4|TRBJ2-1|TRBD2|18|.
CASSSTTSGSFSYNEQFF
TGTGCCAGCAGCTCTACTACTAGCGGGAGTTTCTCCTACAATGAGCAGTTCTTC
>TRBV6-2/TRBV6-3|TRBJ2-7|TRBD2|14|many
CASRPGTSAYEQYF
TGTGCCAGCAGACCCGGGACTAGCGCTTACGAGCAGTACTTC
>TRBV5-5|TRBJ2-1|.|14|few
CASLDAPGYNEQFF
TGTGCCAGCTTAGATGCCCCTGGCTACAATGAGCAGTTCTTC
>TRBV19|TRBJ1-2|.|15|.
CASSSLAGTHYGYTF
TGTGCCAGTAGTTCCTTAGCCGGGACACACTATGGCTACACCTTC
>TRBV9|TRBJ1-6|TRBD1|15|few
CASSGGGQGGSPLHF
TGTGCCAGCAGCGGTGGCGGACAGGGTGGTTCACCCCTCCACTTT
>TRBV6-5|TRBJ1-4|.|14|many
CASSLLGPREKLFF
TGTGCCAGCAGTTTATTGGGGCCAAGAGAAAAACTGTTTTTT
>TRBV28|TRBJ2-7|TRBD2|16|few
CASSLLSREGDYEQYF
TGTGCCAGCAGTTTACTGTCTCGGGAGGGGGACTACGAGCAGTACTTC
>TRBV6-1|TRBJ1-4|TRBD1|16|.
CASSDPLGTEIEKLFF
TGTGCCAGCAGTGACCCTTTGGGGACAGAGATCGAAAAACTGTTTTTT
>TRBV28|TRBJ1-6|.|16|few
CASSLRGLKRNSPLHF
TGTGCCAGCAGTTTAAGAGGCCTAAAAAGGAATTCACCCCTCCACTTT
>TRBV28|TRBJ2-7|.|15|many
CASSSAAEGPYEQYF
TGTGCCAGCAGCTCCGCGGCTGAGGGCCCCTACGAGCAGTACTTC
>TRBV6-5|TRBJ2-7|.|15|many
CASSNLERGSHEQYF
TGTGCCAGCAGTAACCTAGAAAGGGGCTCCCACGAGCAGTACTTC
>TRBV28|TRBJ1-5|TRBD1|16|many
CASSFHGQGGNQPQHF
TGTGCCAGCAGTTTCCATGGACAGGGGGGCAATCAGCCCCAGCATTTT
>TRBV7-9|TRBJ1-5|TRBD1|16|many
CASSLVTGGSNQPQHF
TGTGCCAGCAGCTTAGTAACAGGGGGTAGCAATCAGCCCCAGCATTTT
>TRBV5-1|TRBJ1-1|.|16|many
CASSLDPGPMNTEAFF
TGCGCCAGCAGCTTGGATCCGGGACCGATGAACACTGAAGCTTTCTTT
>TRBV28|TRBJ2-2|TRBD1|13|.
CATPGQGTGELFF
TGTGCCACCCCGGGACAGGGGACCGGGGAGCTGTTTTTT
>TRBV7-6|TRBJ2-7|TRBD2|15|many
CASSLASGKAYEQYF
TGTGCCAGCAGCTTAGCTAGCGGGAAAGCCTACGAGCAGTACTTC
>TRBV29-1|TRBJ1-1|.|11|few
CSGGQHLEAFF
TGCAGCGGCGGACAGCATCTCGAAGCTTTCTTT
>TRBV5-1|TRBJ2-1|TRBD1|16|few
CASSLGDRSSYNEQFF
TGCGCCAGCAGCTTGGGGGACAGGAGCTCCTACAATGAGCAGTTCTTC
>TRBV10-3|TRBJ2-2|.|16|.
CAISAAGGGHTGELFF
TGTGCCATCAGTGCGGCAGGGGGGGGTCACACCGGGGAGCTGTTTTTT
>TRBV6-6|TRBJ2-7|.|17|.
CASSDSKGPQGLYEQYF
TGTGCCAGCAGTGACTCGAAGGGTCCGCAGGGCCTCTACGAGCAGTACTTC
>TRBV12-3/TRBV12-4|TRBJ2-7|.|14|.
CANSLRQASYEQYF
TGTGCCAACAGTCTTCGACAGGCCTCCTACGAGCAGTACTTC
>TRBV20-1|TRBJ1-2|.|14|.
CSAPRGRIDRGYTF
TGCAGTGCCCCCAGGGGAAGGATCGACCGGGGCTACACCTTC
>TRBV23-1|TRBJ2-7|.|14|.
CASSQDPLTYEQYF
TGCGCCAGCAGTCAAGATCCCCTAACCTACGAGCAGTACTTC